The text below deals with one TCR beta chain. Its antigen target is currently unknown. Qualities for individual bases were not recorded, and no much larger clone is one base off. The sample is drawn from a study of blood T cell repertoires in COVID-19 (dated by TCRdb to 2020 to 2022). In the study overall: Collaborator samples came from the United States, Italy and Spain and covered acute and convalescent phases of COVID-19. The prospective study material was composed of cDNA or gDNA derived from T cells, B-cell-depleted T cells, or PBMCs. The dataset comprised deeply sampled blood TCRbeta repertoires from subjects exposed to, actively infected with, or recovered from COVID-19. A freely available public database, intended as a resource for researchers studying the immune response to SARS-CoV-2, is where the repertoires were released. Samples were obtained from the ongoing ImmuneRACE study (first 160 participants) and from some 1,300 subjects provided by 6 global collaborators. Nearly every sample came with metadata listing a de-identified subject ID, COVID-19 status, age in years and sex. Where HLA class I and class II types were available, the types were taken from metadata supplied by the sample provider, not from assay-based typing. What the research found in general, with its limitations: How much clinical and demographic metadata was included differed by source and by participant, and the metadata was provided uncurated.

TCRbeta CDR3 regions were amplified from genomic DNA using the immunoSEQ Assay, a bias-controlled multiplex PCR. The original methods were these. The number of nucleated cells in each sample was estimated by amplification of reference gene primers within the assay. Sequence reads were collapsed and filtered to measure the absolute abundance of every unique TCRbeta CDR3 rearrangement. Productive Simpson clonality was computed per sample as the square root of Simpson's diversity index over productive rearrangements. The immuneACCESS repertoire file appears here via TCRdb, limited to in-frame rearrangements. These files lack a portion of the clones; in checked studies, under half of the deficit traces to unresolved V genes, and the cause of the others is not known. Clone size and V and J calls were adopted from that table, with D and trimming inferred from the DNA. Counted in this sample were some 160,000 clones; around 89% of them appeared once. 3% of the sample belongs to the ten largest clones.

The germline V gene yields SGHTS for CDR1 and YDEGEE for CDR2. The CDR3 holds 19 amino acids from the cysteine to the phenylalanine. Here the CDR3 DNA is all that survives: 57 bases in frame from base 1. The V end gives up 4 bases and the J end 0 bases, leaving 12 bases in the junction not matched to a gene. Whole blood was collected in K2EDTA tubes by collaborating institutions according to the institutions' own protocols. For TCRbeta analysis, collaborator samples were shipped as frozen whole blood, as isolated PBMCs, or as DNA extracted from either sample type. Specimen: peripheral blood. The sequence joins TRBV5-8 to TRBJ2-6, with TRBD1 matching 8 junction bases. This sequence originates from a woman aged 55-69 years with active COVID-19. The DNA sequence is TGTGCCAGCAGCCCCCCAATTGGGGACAGGTCCTCTGGGGCCAACGTCCTGACTTTC. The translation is CASSPPIGDRSSGANVLTF.